These 2 T cell receptor beta chains were sequenced from one sample in a study of T cell responses to AZD1222 COVID-19 vaccine (dated by TCRdb to about 2021). The label giving this sample's time point can be read as: baseline before first vaccination. The treatment or condition label, read with the paper, signifies: meningococcal conjugate vaccine given as trial control. The library was generated by the immunoSEQ multiplex PCR assay. Sourced from immuneACCESS, this table was stored by TCRdb with only in-frame sequences that have V and J called. A share of the clones is absent; for the studies checked, an unresolved V gene accounts for under half, and the remainder has no known explanation. The sample table shows some 150,000 clones, and about 91% are seen once. About 3.3% of the sample rests with the top ten. The sequencing used peripheral blood, collected on day 0 of MenACWY control vaccination. These receptors came from an adult in good health.

The chain has TRBV3-1 (or the pseudogene TRBV3-2) and TRBJ2-7; D is ambiguous. Germline V gene lookup returns CDR1 LGHDT and CDR2 YNNKEL (reference sequence). The CDR3 consists of 13 residues. The germline V and J ends were trimmed by 2 bases and 2 bases, with 7 bases remaining between them. In DNA, the CDR3 is TGTGCCAGCAGCCAACGAAGGGCCTACGAGCAGTACTTC. Translating it yields CASSQRRAYEQYF.

The rearrangement joins TRBV27 to TRBJ1-5, with D tentatively TRBD1 (6 bases). Trimming took 4 bases from V and 2 from J, leaving 12 bases between them. The CDR3 sequence is 15 residues long. Germline values: CDR1 MNHEY, CDR2 SMNVEV (reference sequence). The CDR3 region has the DNA TGTGCCAGCAGTTATCAGGGGAATGGCAATCAGCCCCAGCATTTT. The encoded protein is CASSYQGNGNQPQHF.